This T cell receptor (beta chain) was found in a study of T cells in women clearing cervical HPV infection. Study details: Donors had HPV16-related CIN3 or worse; 2 had invasive cancer. With HLA typing for only a few women, HLA confounding remains possible.

Each participant carried one incident cervical HPV16 infection only. Whole-study findings and limits: TRBV6-7 abundance was lower in cases than controls (around 0.1% versus 0.15%).

This CDR3 contains 16 residues. In germline, CDR1 is WSHSY, CDR2 SAAADI. Trimming shortened V by 2 bases and J by 0 bases, and 13 bases separated the two germline ends. For this clone: Its antigen is still unknown. The CDR3 is cut off 3 residues early in the read; its end comes from the germline J gene.

Produced via immunoSEQ multiplex PCR; TCRdb's table is partial and in-frame only. Reported are tens of thousands of clones; the ten largest clones contain about 6.4%. This receptor was taken from a woman between 18 and 69 years old with a cervical HPV16 infection that either progressed to CIN3+ or cleared (not recorded which). The sequenced sample was blood buffy coat. The chain combines TRBV10-2 with TRBJ1-1; D might be TRBD1 (6 bases). The CDR3 here is CASSEPRTAMNTEAFF. Incomplete CDR3 DNA: TGCGCCAGCAGTGAGCCCCGGACAGCTATGAACACTGAA.